This TCR beta chain was documented in a study of regulatory T cells in long-lasting Graves disease. Through Arm-PCR of CDR3 regions and iRepertoire HTBI primers, TCR beta libraries were built. TCRdb itself ran the multiplex PCR reads through MiXCR, one entry per CDR3 protein. The sample has hundreds of thousands of distinct CDR3 sequences; approximately 13% are singletons. This clonotype has ten or more counts. Time point defined: newly diagnosed GD, antithyroid drugs for less than 3 months. RNA isolated from PBMCs was used to make the TCR library. V shed 0 bases and J shed 2 bases, with 11 bases lying between them. This CDR3 has 15 amino acids. The data also belong to a second study, concerning T cells in Graves' hyperthyroidism and ophthalmopathy.

The sequencing used peripheral blood mononuclear cells (PBMCs), collected at new diagnosis, from a patient treated with antithyroid drugs. The chain carries TRBV12-3 or TRBV12-4 and TRBJ2-7, with D unresolved. This sequence was found in a man aged 25-45 years with Graves disease. Here the CDR3 reads CASSLAVMGTYEQYF. CDR3 DNA: TGTGCCAGCAGTTTAGCAGTCATGGGGACCTACGAGCAGTACTTC.